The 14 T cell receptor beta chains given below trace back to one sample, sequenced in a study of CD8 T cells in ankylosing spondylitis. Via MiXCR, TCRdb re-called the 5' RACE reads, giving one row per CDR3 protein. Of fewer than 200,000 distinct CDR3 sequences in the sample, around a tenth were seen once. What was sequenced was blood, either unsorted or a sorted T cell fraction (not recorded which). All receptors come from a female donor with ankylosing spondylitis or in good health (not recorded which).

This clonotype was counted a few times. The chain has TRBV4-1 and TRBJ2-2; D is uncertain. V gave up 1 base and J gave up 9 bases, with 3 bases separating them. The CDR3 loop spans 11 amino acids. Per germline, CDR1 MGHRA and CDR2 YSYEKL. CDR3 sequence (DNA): TGCGCCAGCAGCCAAGGGAGGGAGCTGTTTTTT. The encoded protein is CASSQGRELFF.

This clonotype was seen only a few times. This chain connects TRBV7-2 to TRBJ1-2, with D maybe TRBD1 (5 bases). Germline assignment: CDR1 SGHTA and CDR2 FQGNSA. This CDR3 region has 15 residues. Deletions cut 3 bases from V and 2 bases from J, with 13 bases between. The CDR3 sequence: CASSLILTENYGYTF. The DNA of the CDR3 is TGTGCCAGCAGCTTGATATTGACAGAGAACTATGGCTACACCTTC. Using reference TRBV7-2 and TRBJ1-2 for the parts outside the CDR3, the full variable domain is GAGVSQSPSNKVTEKGKDVELRCDPISGHTALYWYRQSLGQGLEFLIYFQGNSAPDKSGLPSDRFSAERTGGSVSTLTIQRTQQEDSAVYLCASSLILTENYGYTFGSGTRLTVV.

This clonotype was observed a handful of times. CDR3 DNA sequence: TGTGCCAGCAGCCAAGATGAGGGGGGACCCTACGAGCAGTACTTC. Protein sequence: CASSQDEGGPYEQYF. V is TRBV4-2 and J is TRBJ2-7; either TRBD1 or TRBD2 may fit D (6 bases each). Deletions cut 0 bases from V and 2 bases from J, with 11 bases between. The CDR3 runs 15 residues. CDR1 is LGHNA, CDR2 YNFKEQ, per germline.

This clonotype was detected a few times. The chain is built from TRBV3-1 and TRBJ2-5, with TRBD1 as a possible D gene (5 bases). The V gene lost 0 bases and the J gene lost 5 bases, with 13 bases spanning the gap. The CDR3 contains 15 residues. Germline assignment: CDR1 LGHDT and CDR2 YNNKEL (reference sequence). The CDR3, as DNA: TGTGCCAGCAGCCAAGAGACAGCCCTTCTGGAGACCCAGTACTTC. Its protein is CASSQETALLETQYF.

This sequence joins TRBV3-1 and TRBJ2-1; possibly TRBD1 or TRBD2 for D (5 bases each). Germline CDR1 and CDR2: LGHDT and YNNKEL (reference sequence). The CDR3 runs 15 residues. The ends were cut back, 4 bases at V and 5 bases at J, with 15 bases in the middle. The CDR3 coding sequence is TGTGCCAGCAGCCCCCTCGGGTCGGGACACAATGAGCAGTTCTTC. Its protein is CASSPLGSGHNEQFF.

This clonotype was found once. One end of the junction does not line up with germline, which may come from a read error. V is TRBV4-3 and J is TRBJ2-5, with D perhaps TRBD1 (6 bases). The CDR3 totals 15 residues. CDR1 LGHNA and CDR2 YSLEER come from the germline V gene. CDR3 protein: CASSQVRTEQETKYF. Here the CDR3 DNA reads TGCGCCAGCAGCCAAGTTAGGACAGAACAAGAGACCAAGTACTTC.

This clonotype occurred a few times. CDR3 sequence reads: CASSSSRGLYEQYF. The CDR3 bases are TGTGCCAGCAGTTCTTCCAGGGGTCTCTACGAGCAGTACTTC. This chain uses TRBV6-5 with TRBJ2-7; D is perhaps TRBD1 (6 bases). Germline values: CDR1 MNHEY, CDR2 SVGAGI. The CDR3 extends over 14 amino acids. V was clipped by 4 bases and J by 3 bases, with 13 bases between them.

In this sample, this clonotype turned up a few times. This chain's CDR3 is CASSPEVPGPSSYNEQFF. The CDR3 coding sequence is TGTGCCAGCAGCCCGGAGGTCCCGGGACCGAGCTCCTACAATGAGCAGTTCTTC. V gene TRBV7-6 combines with J gene TRBJ2-1; possibly TRBD1 or TRBD2 for D (5 bases each). Trimming removed 5 bases from V and 0 bases from J, with 20 bases in between. The CDR3 contains 18 residues. Germline V gene sequence: CDR1 SGHVS, CDR2 FNYEAQ.

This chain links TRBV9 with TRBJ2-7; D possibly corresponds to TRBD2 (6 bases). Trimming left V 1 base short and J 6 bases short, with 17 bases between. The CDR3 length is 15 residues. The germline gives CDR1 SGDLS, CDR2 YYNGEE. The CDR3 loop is CASSVSRATGVEQYF. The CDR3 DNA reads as TGTGCCAGCAGCGTATCCAGGGCAACGGGGGTCGAGCAGTACTTC.

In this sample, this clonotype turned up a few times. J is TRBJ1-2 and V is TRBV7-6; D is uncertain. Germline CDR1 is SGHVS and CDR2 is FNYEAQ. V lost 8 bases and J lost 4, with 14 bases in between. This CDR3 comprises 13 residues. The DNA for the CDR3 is TGTGCCAGCGGCGGTGAATCAGGCTATGGCTACACCTTC. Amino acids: CASGGESGYGYTF. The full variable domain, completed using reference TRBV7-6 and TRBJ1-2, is GAGVSQSPRYKVTKRGQDVALRCDPISGHVSLYWYRQALGQGPEFLTYFNYEAQQDKSGLPNDRFSAERPEGSISTLTIQRTEQRDSAMYRCASGGESGYGYTFGSGTRLTVV.

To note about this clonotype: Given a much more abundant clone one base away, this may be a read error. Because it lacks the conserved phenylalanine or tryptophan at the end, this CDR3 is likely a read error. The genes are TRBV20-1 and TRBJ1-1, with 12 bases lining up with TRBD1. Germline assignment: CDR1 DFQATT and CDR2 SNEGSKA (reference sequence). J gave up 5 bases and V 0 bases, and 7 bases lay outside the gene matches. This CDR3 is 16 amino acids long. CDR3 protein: CSARDPGQGAKTEAFS. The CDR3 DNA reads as TGCAGTGCTAGAGACCCGGGACAGGGGGCGAAGACTGAAGCTTTCTCT.

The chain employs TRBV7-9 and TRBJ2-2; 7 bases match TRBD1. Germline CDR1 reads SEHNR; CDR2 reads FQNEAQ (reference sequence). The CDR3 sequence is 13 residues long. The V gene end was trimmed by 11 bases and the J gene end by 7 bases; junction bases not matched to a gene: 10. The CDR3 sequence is CASRRGGDGELFF. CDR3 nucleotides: TGTGCCTCCCGCCGAGGGGGCGACGGGGAGCTGTTTTTT. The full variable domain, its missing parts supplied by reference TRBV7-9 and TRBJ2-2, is DTGVSQNPRHKITKRGQNVTFRCDPISEHNRLYWYRQTLGQGPEFLTYFQNEAQLEKSRLLSDRFSAERPKGSFSTLEIQRTEQGDSAMYLCASRRGGDGELFFGEGSRLTVL.

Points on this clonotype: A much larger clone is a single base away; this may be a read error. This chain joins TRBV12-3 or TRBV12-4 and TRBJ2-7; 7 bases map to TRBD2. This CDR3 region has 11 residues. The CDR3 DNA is TGTGCCAGGAGTTTAGCGGGCGAGCAGTACTTC. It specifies CARSLAGEQYF.

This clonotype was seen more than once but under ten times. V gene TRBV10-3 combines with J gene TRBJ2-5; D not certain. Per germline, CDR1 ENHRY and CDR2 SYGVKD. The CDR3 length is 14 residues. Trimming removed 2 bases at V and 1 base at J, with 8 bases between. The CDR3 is CAISESLGQETQYF. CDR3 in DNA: TGTGCCATCAGTGAGAGCCTAGGCCAAGAGACCCAGTACTTC.